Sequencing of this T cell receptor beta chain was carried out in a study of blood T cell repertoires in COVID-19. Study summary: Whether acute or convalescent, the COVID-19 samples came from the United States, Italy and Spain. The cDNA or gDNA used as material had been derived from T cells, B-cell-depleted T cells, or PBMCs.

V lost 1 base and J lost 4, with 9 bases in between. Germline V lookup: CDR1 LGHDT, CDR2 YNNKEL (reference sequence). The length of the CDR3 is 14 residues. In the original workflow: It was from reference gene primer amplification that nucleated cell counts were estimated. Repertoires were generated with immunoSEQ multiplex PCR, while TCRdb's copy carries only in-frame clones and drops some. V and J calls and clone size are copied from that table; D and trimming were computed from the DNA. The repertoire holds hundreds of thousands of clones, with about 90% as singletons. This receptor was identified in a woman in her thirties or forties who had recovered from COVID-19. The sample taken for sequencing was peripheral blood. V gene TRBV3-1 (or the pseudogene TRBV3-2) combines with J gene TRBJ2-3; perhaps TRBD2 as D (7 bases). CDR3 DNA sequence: TGTGCCAGCAGCCAAGGCGGGGGCGCAGATACGCAGTATTTT. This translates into CASSQGGGADTQYF.